These T cell receptor beta chains were read from a single sample in a study of cytomegalovirus exposure and HLA in healthy donors. Assay: immunoSEQ multiplex PCR; the TCRdb copy retains only in-frame clones and omits some. The sample holds 130,000 or so clones, around 85% seen once. The sequenced sample was PBMCs. The source is a woman aged 25 to 39 in good health and CMV-seropositive. The CDR3 runs from the conserved cysteine through the conserved F or W. Each record gives: V gene, J gene, D gene, clone size, CDR3 DNA, CDR3 protein. The D gene is left open where the match is weak. A row's size may be missing; if present it is once, few, many or a size class.

>TRBV28|TRBJ1-1|.|.
TGTGCCACCCTAGACGGTTACACTGAAGCTTTCTTT
CATLDGYTEAFF
>TRBV10-3|TRBJ1-2|.|.
TGTGCCATCAGTGGAGGGATGGGGAATGGCTACACCTTC
CAISGGMGNGYTF
>TRBV5-4|TRBJ1-2|.|.
TGTGCCAGCAGCTTGGACTGGAGGGGATATTCTAACTATGGCTACACCTTC
CASSLDWRGYSNYGYTF
>TRBV5-6|TRBJ2-2|.|.
TGTGCCAGCAGCCTCCTCGGAGGGGGGGGAAGGACCGGGGAGCTGTTTTTT
CASSLLGGGGRTGELFF
>TRBV10-3|TRBJ1-2|TRBD1|.
TGTGCCATCAGTGATTACAGGGGGCGAGAGGATGGCTACACCTTC
CAISDYRGREDGYTF
>TRBV5-5|TRBJ2-1|TRBD1|.
TGTGCCAGCAGCGTGATGACAGGGGCGGTATACAATGAGCAGTTCTTC
CASSVMTGAVYNEQFF
>TRBV6-6|TRBJ1-2|TRBD1|.
TGTGCCAGCAGGCGGGACAGGGGGCTCCGCGGCTACACCTTC
CASRRDRGLRGYTF
>TRBV6-1|TRBJ2-1|TRBD2|.
TGTGCCAGCAGACAGGAAGAAGCGGGAGGGTTCTCGCCGTTCTTC
CASRQEEAGGFSPFF
>TRBV5-1|TRBJ1-1|TRBD1|once
TGCGCCAGCAGTCAGACAGGGGGGACTGAAGCTTTCTTT
CASSQTGGTEAFF
>TRBV2|TRBJ1-6|.|few
TGTGCCAGCAGTGAAAAGACAAACCATAATTCACCCCTCCACTTT
CASSEKTNHNSPLHF
>TRBV7-9|TRBJ1-1|.|.
TGTGCCAGCTCCTGGGGGGGAAACACTGAAGCTTTCTTT
CASSWGGNTEAFF
>TRBV10-1|TRBJ2-7|.|few
TGCGCCAGCAGCGCTCCCGAGTGTGAGAGGCAGACCCCCTACGAGCAGTACTTC
CASSAPECERQTPYEQYF
>TRBV4-1|TRBJ1-6|TRBD1|.
TGCGCCAGCAGCCAAGGGGACAGGGTCAATTCACCCCTCCACTTT
CASSQGDRVNSPLHF
>TRBV2|TRBJ2-3|.|.
TGTGCCAGCAGTCCGGTCATTAGCACAGATACGCAGTATTTT
CASSPVISTDTQYF
>TRBV28|TRBJ1-1|.|once
TGTGCCACCCGACAGGCGGGGGAAAAAGCTTTCTTT
CATRQAGEKAFF